This note documents a single TCR beta chain sequence. Antigen unknown. The record originates from a study of cytomegalovirus exposure and HLA in healthy donors. Study results and limitations: Rarity characterized most TCR sequences, yet some public TCRs appeared in many donors. Researchers counted around 160 TCR beta chains as cytomegalovirus-associated. The classifier reportedly diagnosed cytomegalovirus status with high specificity and sensitivity.

Per germline, CDR1 GTSNPN and CDR2 SVGIG (reference sequence). CDR3 length equals 13 residues. Trimming at V came to 1 base and at J to 9 bases, leaving 6 bases not matched to a gene. Here immunoSEQ multiplex PCR was the method, and the copy in TCRdb shows in-frame clones only, minus some. The sample shows about 200,000 clones, around 86% of them seen only once. The study drew the donors from its approximately 110-subject validation cohort, separate from the 666-subject first cohort. The sequence came from a woman under 30 in good health and CMV-seropositive. The chain is built from TRBV30 and TRBJ1-5; the match to TRBD1 covers 7 bases. Sample: PBMCs. The DNA of the CDR3 is TGTGCCTGGAGTGGACAGGGCTGGGCGCCCCAGCATTTT. This gives the protein CAWSGQGWAPQHF.